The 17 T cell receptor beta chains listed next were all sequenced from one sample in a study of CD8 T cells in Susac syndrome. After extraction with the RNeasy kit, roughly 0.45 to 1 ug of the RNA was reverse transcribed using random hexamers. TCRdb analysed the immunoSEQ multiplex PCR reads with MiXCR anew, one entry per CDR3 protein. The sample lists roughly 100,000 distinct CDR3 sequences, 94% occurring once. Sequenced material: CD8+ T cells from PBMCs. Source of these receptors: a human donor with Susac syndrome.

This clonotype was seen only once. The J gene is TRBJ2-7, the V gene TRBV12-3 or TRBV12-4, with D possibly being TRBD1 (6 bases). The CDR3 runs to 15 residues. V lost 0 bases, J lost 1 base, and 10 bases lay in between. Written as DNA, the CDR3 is TGTGCCAGCAGTTTAGCGGGACACCTTTCCTACGAGCAGTACTTC. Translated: CASSLAGHLSYEQYF.

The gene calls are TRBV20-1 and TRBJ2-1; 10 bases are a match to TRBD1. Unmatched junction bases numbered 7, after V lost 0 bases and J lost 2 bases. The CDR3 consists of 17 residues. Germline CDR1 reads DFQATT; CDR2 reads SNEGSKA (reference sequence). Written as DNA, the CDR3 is TGCAGTGCTAGAGATCCTAGGACAGGGGGACCCTACAATGAGCAGTTCTTC. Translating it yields CSARDPRTGGPYNEQFF.

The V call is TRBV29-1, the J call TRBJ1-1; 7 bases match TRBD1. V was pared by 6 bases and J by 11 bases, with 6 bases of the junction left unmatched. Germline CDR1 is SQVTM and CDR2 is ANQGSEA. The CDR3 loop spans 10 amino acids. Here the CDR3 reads CSVSGGYAFF. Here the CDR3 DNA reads TGCAGCGTCTCAGGGGGATACGCTTTCTTT. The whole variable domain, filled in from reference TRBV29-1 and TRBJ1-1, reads SAVISQKPSRDICQRGTSLTIQCQVDSQVTMMFWYRQQPGQSLTLIATANQGSEATYESGFVIDKFPISRPNLTFSTLTVSNMSPEDSSIYLCSVSGGYAFFGQGTRLTVV.

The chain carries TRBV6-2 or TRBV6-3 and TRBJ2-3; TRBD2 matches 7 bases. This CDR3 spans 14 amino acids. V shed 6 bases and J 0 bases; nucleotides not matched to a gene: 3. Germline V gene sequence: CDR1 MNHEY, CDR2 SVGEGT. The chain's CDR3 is CASSWGGSTDTQYF. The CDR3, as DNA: TGTGCCAGCAGCTGGGGGGGAAGCACAGATACGCAGTATTTT.

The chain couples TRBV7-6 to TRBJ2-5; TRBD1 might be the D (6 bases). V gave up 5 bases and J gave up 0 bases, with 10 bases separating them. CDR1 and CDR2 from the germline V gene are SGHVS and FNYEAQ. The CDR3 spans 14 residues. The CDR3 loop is CASSEDRNQETQYF. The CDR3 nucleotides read TGTGCCAGCAGCGAAGACAGGAACCAAGAGACCCAGTACTTC.

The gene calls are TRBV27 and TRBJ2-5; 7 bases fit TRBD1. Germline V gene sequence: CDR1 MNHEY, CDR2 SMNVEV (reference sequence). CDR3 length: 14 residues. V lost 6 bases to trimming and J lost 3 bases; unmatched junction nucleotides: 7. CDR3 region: CASRLMTGKETQYF. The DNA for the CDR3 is TGTGCCAGCAGATTAATGACAGGGAAAGAGACCCAGTACTTC.

In DNA form, the CDR3 reads TGTGCCAGCAGCCCCACCGGGCAGCGGGGTCTGTCTGGCAATGAGCAGTTCTTC. It translates to CASSPTGQRGLSGNEQFF. The genes are TRBV7-9 and TRBJ2-1, with 7 nucleotides matching TRBD2. Germline V CDR1 and CDR2: SEHNR, FQNEAQ (reference sequence). Trimming removed 5 bases from V and 6 bases from J; junction bases left unmatched: 19. CDR3 length: 18 residues.

CDR3 sequence: CSVSRRDRAGNEQFF. DNA of the CDR3: TGCAGCGTCAGCCGCCGGGACAGGGCAGGGAATGAGCAGTTCTTC. The V and J genes are TRBV29-1 and TRBJ2-1, with 9 bases identical to TRBD1. After removal of 6 bases from V and 7 bases from J, the junction contained 13 bases not matched to a gene. The CDR3 loop spans 15 amino acids. Germline V lookup: CDR1 SQVTM, CDR2 ANQGSEA.

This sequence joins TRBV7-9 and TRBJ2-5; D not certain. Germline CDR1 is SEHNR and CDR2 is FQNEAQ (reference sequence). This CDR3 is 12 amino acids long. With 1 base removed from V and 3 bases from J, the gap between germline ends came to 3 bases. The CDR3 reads CASSLVEETQYF. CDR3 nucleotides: TGTGCCAGCAGCTTAGTTGAAGAGACCCAGTACTTC.

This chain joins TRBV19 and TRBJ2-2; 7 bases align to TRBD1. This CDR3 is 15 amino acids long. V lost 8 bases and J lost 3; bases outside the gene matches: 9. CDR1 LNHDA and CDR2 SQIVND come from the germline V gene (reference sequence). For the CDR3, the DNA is TGTGCCAGTCGAGCCCGGGACAGCTACACCGGGGAGCTGTTTTTT. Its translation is CASRARDSYTGELFF.

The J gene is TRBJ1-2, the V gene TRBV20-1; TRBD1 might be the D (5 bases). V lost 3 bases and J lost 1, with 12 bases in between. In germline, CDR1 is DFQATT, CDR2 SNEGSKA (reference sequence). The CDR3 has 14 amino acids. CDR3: CSARPGTGNYGYTF. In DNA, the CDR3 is TGCAGTGCTAGGCCCGGGACGGGTAACTATGGCTACACCTTC.

CDR3 amino acids: CASSPVVSNSPLHF. CDR3 coding DNA: TGTGCCAGCAGTCCTGTCGTCTCAAATTCACCCCTCCACTTT. The chain recombines TRBV7-9 with TRBJ1-6, with D unclear. From germline, CDR1 is SEHNR and CDR2 FQNEAQ (reference sequence). CDR3 length: 14 residues. V dropped 6 bases and J dropped 7 bases, with 13 bases sitting between them.

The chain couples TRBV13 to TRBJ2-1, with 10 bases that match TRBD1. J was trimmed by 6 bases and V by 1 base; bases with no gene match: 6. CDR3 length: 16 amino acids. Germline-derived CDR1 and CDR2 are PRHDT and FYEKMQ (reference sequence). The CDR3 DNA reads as TGTGCCAGCAGCTTAGTGGGACAGGGGCGACTCAATGAGCAGTTCTTC. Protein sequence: CASSLVGQGRLNEQFF.

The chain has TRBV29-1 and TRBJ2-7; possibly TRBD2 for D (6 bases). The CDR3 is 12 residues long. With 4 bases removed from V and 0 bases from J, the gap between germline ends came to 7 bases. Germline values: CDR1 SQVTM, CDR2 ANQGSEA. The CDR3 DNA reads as TGCAGCGTTGCCGGGGGCTCCTACGAGCAGTACTTC. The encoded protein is CSVAGGSYEQYF.

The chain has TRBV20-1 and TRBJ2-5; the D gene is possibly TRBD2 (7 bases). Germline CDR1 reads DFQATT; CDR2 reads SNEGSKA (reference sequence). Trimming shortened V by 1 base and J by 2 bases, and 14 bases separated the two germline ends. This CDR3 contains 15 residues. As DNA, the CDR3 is TGCAGTGCTAGAGCCGGGGGGCTCCCGCAAGAGACCCAGTACTTC. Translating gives CSARAGGLPQETQYF.

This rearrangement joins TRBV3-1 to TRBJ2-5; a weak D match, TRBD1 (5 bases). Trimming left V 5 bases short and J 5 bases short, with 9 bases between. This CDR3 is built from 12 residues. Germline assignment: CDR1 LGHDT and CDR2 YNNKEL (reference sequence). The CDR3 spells CASSTQGETQYF. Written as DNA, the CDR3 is TGTGCCAGCAGCACCCAGGGCGAGACCCAGTACTTC.

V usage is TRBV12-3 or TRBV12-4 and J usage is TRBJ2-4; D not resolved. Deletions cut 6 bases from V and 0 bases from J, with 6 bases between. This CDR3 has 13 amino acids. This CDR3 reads CASSFLAKNIQYF. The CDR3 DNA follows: TGTGCCAGCAGCTTTTTAGCCAAAAACATTCAGTACTTC.